This T cell receptor beta chain came from a study of CD8 T cells in ankylosing spondylitis (dated by TCRdb to the late 2010s). Describing the broader study: The study set out to find disease-linked TCR variants by profiling T cell receptor beta repertoires in ankylosing spondylitis patients and healthy donors. Samples of peripheral blood were taken, and for ankylosing spondylitis patients, synovial fluid was collected as well. The whole study cohort included roughly 110 healthy donors and 25 ankylosing spondylitis patients. General conclusions and limits of the study: Some TCR beta motif variants had previously been reported in synovial fluid and blood of reactive arthritis patients, which suggested common disease-initiation mechanisms. A TCR beta motif made up of fewer than 10 highly homologous amino acid variants appeared to be characteristic of blood from ankylosing spondylitis patients. In peripheral blood, the disease-linked clones were found at relatively low frequencies and had a CD8+ phenotype. The disease-linked clones were reported to be significantly enriched in matched synovial fluid samples from ankylosing spondylitis patients.

Via the germline V gene (reference sequence), CDR1 is DFQATT and CDR2 SNEGSKA. Including cysteine and phenylalanine, the CDR3 has 14 amino acids. This entry keeps only the CDR3 DNA: 42 bases, framed from base 1. For this chain, trimming is 6 bases at the V end and 7 bases at the J end, and the number of junction bases without a gene match is 8. These reads were obtained on an Illumina HiSeq 2500. Quantitative 5'-RACE with molecular barcodes was the method used to prepare the TCR beta libraries. On the authors' methods: A new computational method based on a probabilistic model of VDJ rearrangement was used to identify disease-linked TCR variants. The raw public reads went through TCRdb reprocessing: fastp at Q25, MiXCR clone calling, in-frame beta chains kept. For every CDR3 protein sequence, its rows merge into one entry that carries the most common genes and DNA. The V and J calls follow TCRdb's processing rather than the paper's. The sample yields around 890,000 distinct CDR3 sequences; roughly 12% were counted once. Jointly, the top ten make up 0.51% of the sample.

This clonotype was picked up a small number of times. This receptor's antigen is unknown. Base qualities are not recorded, but no much larger clone differs from it by a single base. The origin of this receptor is a male donor with ankylosing spondylitis. The sequenced sample was blood, either unsorted or a sorted T cell fraction (not recorded which). In this chain, TRBV20-1 is recombined with TRBJ2-1, and 11 bases in between align with TRBD2. The CDR3 here reads CSAPTSGISNEQFF. The nucleotide sequence is given as TGCAGTGCCCCGACTAGCGGGATCTCTAATGAGCAGTTCTTC.